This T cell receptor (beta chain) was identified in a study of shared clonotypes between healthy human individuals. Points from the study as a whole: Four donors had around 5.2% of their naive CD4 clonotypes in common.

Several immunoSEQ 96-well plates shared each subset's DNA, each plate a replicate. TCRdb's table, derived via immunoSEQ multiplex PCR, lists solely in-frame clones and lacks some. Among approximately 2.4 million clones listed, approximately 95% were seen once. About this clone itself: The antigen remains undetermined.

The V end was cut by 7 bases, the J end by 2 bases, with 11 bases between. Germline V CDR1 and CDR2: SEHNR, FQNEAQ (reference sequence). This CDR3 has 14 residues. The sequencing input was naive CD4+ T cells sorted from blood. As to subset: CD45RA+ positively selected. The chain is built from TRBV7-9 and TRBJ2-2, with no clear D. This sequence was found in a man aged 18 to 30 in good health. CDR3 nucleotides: TGTGCCAGCACCAACAGAGTCAACACCGGGGAGCTGTTTTTT. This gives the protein CASTNRVNTGELFF. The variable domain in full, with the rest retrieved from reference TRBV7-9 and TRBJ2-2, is DTGVSQNPRHKITKRGQNVTFRCDPISEHNRLYWYRQTLGQGPEFLTYFQNEAQLEKSRLLSDRFSAERPKGSFSTLEIQRTEQGDSAMYLCASTNRVNTGELFFGEGSRLTVL.